The next 4 T cell receptor beta chains were all read from a single sample in a study of blood T cells in healthy people across ages. It was with a sample-barcoded 5' primer and a J-beta primer mix that a second PCR of roughly 7 to 12 cycles was run. MiXCR, run by TCRdb on the 5' RACE reads, gives a single entry per CDR3 protein. The data contain some 1.8 million distinct CDR3 sequences, around 42% of them singletons. The sample consisted of blood. Receptors were obtained from a human donor in good health.

V usage is TRBV5-6 and J usage is TRBJ2-5; TRBD1 might be the D (6 bases). V lost 0 bases and J 4 bases, leaving 10 bases between the germline ends. CDR3 length: 14 residues. In germline, CDR1 is SGHDT, CDR2 YYEEEE. The CDR3 region has the DNA TGTGCCAGCAGCTTGGACAGGGCGTTAGAGACCCAGTACTTC. Translating gives CASSLDRALETQYF.

Concerning this clonotype: Its ends do not fully match the called genes, so a read error is possible. The J gene is TRBJ2-6, the V gene TRBV5-1, with D perhaps being TRBD1 or TRBD2 (5 bases each). Germline loops: CDR1 SGHRS, CDR2 YFSETQ. This CDR3 spans 18 amino acids. Here the CDR3 DNA reads TGCGCCAGCAGCTTGAGAGGTCTGGGGAGCTCTGGGGCCAACGTCCGGACTTTC. Its translation: CASSLRGLGSSGANVRTF.

The chain employs TRBV7-9 and TRBJ2-3; 8 positions agree with TRBD2. The CDR3 length is 15 residues. In germline, CDR1 is SEHNR, CDR2 FQNEAQ (reference sequence). V shed 5 bases and J 2 bases; nucleotides not matched to a gene: 6. This chain's CDR3 is CASSAGLAITDTQYF. CDR3 nucleotides: TGTGCCAGCAGCGCCGGACTAGCAATCACAGATACGCAGTATTTT.

The chain carries TRBV18 and TRBJ1-1; possibly TRBD1 for D (5 bases). Germline V gene lookup returns CDR1 KGHSH and CDR2 LQKENI. The CDR3 contains 15 residues. V gave up 0 bases and J gave up 2 bases, with 10 bases separating them. This CDR3 reads CASSPPSGVNTEAFF. The CDR3 nucleotides read TGTGCCAGCTCACCACCGTCGGGGGTAAACACTGAAGCTTTCTTT. Supplemented by reference TRBV18 and TRBJ1-1, the full variable domain reads NAGVMQNPRHLVRRRGQEARLRCSPMKGHSHVYWYRQLPEEGLKFMVYLQKENIIDESGMPKERFSAEFPKEGPSILRIQQVVRGDSAAYFCASSPPSGVNTEAFFGQGTRLTVV.